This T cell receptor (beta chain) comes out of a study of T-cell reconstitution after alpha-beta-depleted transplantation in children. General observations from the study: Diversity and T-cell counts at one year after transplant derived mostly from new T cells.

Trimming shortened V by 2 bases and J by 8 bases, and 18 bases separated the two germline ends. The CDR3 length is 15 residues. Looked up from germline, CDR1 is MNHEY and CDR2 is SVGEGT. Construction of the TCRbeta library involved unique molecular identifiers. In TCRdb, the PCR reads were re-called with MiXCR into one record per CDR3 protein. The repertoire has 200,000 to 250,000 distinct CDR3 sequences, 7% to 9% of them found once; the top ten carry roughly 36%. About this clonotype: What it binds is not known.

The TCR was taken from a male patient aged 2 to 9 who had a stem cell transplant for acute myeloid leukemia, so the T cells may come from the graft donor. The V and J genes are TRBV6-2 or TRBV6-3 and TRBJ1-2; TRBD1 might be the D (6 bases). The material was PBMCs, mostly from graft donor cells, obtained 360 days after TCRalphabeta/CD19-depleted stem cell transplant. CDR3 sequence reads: CASSYPTGSNVGYTF. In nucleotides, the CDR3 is TGTGCCAGCAGTTACCCAACAGGGTCCAACGTCGGCTACACCTTC.